These 8 T cell receptor beta chains originate from one sample sequenced in a study of blood T cell repertoires in COVID-19. Clones were read by immunoSEQ multiplex PCR, and TCRdb kept only the in-frame ones, dropping some. The sample lists 250,000 to 350,000 clones, 87% seen once, with 2.2% in the top ten. The sample consisted of peripheral blood. The receptors shown here come from a woman aged 50 to 65 who had recovered from COVID-19.

This clone was seen a single time. The rearrangement links TRBV3-1 (or the pseudogene TRBV3-2) to TRBJ2-7; TRBD2 is a possible D gene (6 bases). This CDR3 is built from 14 residues. Per germline, CDR1 LGHDT and CDR2 YNNKEL (reference sequence). Deletions cut 5 bases from V and 6 bases from J, with 17 bases between. Written as DNA, the CDR3 is TGTGCCAGCAGCGGGACTGACGAAGGAGGCGAGCAGTACTTC. Its protein is CASSGTDEGGEQYF.

This clone was recorded once. The rearrangement joins TRBV27 to TRBJ1-1; D is undetermined. The V end lost 5 bases, the J end lost 1 base, and 14 bases lay between the germline ends. This CDR3 has 15 amino acids. Germline V gene data show CDR1 as MNHEY and CDR2 as SMNVEV (reference sequence). The CDR3 spells CASSSTVLPNTEAFF. The CDR3, as DNA: TGTGCCAGCAGTAGCACAGTGCTCCCGAACACTGAAGCTTTCTTT.

This rearrangement joins TRBV5-8 to TRBJ1-5; a possible D gene is TRBD1 (5 bases). Per the germline V gene, CDR1 is SGHTS and CDR2 is YDEGEE. CDR3 size: 15 residues. Trimming took 2 bases from V and 1 from J, leaving 10 bases between them. CDR3 protein: CASSFRAGSNQPQHF. CDR3 in DNA: TGTGCCAGCAGCTTCAGGGCAGGGAGCAATCAGCCCCAGCATTTT.

The chain has TRBV13 and TRBJ2-5; 8 nucleotides match TRBD1. V was pared by 7 bases and J by 4 bases, with 8 bases of the junction left unmatched. Germline CDR1 is PRHDT and CDR2 is FYEKMQ (reference sequence). This CDR3 is 14 amino acids long. The CDR3 loop reads CASTTRTGTETQYF. Here the CDR3 DNA reads TGTGCCAGCACCACACGGACAGGGACAGAGACCCAGTACTTC. The full variable domain, rest sourced from reference TRBV13 and TRBJ2-5, is AAGVIQSPRHLIKEKRETATLKCYPIPRHDTVYWYQQGPGQDPQFLISFYEKMQSDKGSIPDRFSAQQFSDYHSELNMSSLELGDSALYFCASTTRTGTETQYFGPGTRLLVL.

This clone was picked up a small number of times. The V and J genes are TRBV30 and TRBJ2-7; TRBD2 might be the D (5 bases). Germline-derived CDR1 and CDR2 are GTSNPN and SVGIG (reference sequence). The germline V and J ends were trimmed by 3 bases and 4 bases, with 19 bases remaining between them. The CDR3 totals 15 residues. CDR3 loop: CAWRRPGEPVYEQYF. Here the CDR3 DNA reads TGTGCCTGGAGGAGACCCGGGGAACCAGTGTACGAGCAGTACTTC.

The chain links TRBV12-3 or TRBV12-4 to TRBJ2-7, with D perhaps matching TRBD1 (5 bases). Trimming took off 3 bases at V and 6 bases at J, with 12 bases between the two ends. This CDR3 is 13 amino acids long. This chain's CDR3 is CASSLGHGGEQYF. CDR3 in DNA: TGTGCCAGCAGTTTGGGGCACGGCGGCGAGCAGTACTTC.

V gene TRBV7-2 combines with J gene TRBJ1-5; the D is unclear. The length of the CDR3 is 13 residues. Germline V gene data show CDR1 as SGHTA and CDR2 as FQGNSA. V was trimmed by 2 bases and J by 7 bases, leaving 9 bases between them. CDR3 sequence: CASSLSYGQPQHF. The DNA of the CDR3 is TGTGCCAGCAGCTTATCCTACGGGCAGCCCCAGCATTTT.

V and J are TRBV6-2 or TRBV6-3 and TRBJ2-5; D is unresolved. This CDR3 spans 14 amino acids. Germline assignment: CDR1 MNHEY and CDR2 SVGEGT. V lost 5 bases and J 5 bases, leaving 15 bases between the germline ends. This chain's CDR3 is CASSHEASRETQYF. For the CDR3, the DNA is TGTGCCAGCAGTCACGAGGCTAGTCGGGAGACCCAGTACTTC.